This T cell receptor (beta chain) was sequenced for a study of blood T cell repertoires in COVID-19. Across the whole study: Specimens from acute and convalescent COVID-19 originated in the United States, Italy and Spain.

Participants came from 24 US areas, aged roughly 18 to 89 years. TCRdb's table, derived via immunoSEQ multiplex PCR, lists solely in-frame clones and lacks some. The sample consists of a few hundred thousand clones, more than 80% of them appearing once. V lost 7 bases and J lost 10, with 26 bases in between. The CDR3 is made up of 16 amino acids. CDR1 and CDR2 (germline): LNHDA, SQIVND (reference sequence). The sequence derives from a man younger than 35 who had recovered from COVID-19. Sequencing was performed on PBMCs or T cells enriched from blood (not recorded which). The J gene is TRBJ1-5, the V gene TRBV19; possibly TRBD1 for D (6 bases). The DNA for the CDR3 is TGTGCCAGTACCCTGAGGGGGTCGGCAGGGCCCCACCCCCAGCATTTT. This sequence encodes CASTLRGSAGPHPQHF.